This is a list of T cell receptor beta chains from one sample in a study of blood T cell repertoires in COVID-19. This table comes from immunoSEQ multiplex PCR, and its TCRdb copy is limited to in-frame clones, with some not included. The sample includes about 150,000 clones, 84% of them seen just once. The sequenced sample consisted of PBMCs or T cells enriched from blood (not recorded which). These receptors all come from a woman between 45 and 65 years old who had been exposed to COVID-19. The CDR3 runs from the conserved cysteine through the conserved F or W. D genes are given only for firm matches. Clone size, where shown, is once, few, many, or a class for clones that have expanded.

D gene	clone size	J gene	V gene	CDR3 protein	CDR3 DNA
NA	NA	TRBJ2-7	TRBV3-1/TRBV3-2	CASSQDLVGGGPEQYF	TGTGCCAGCAGCCAAGATCTAGTAGGGGGAGGGCCCGAGCAGTACTTC
NA	NA	TRBJ2-1	TRBV6-6	CASSYEGGHNEQFF	TGTGCCAGCAGTTACGAGGGCGGACACAATGAGCAGTTCTTC
TRBD2	NA	TRBJ2-7	TRBV19	CASSSGGTSYEQYF	TGTGCCAGTAGTAGCGGGGGGACTTCCTACGAGCAGTACTTC
TRBD1	NA	TRBJ2-1	TRBV7-2	CASSRETGGKGEQFF	TGTGCCAGCAGCCGTGAGACAGGGGGTAAGGGTGAGCAGTTCTTC
TRBD1	NA	TRBJ2-3	TRBV7-2	CASSSAVGQGVVTQYF	TGTGCCAGCAGCTCGGCGGTCGGACAGGGGGTGGTCACGCAGTATTTT
TRBD2	NA	TRBJ2-2	TRBV29-1	CSCQAGANTGELFF	TGCAGCTGTCAGGCGGGGGCGAACACCGGGGAGCTGTTTTTT
NA	NA	TRBJ1-5	TRBV2	CASSEGTLQPQHF	TGTGCCAGCAGTGAAGGGACTCTCCAGCCCCAGCATTTT
NA	NA	TRBJ2-1	TRBV6-5	CASRNRLGQFF	TGTGCCAGCAGAAACAGGTTAGGGCAGTTCTTC
NA	once	TRBJ1-1	TRBV10-3	CAISDPGGASNTEAFF	TGTGCCATCAGTGATCCGGGAGGGGCGTCGAACACTGAAGCTTTCTTT
TRBD2	NA	TRBJ2-1	TRBV9	CASSLSGGGYEQFF	TGTGCCAGCAGCCTTAGTGGGGGAGGGTATGAGCAGTTCTTC
TRBD1	NA	TRBJ1-6	TRBV11-2	CASSLRIGTAYSPLHF	TGTGCCAGCAGCTTACGGATCGGGACAGCGTATTCACCCCTCCACTTT
TRBD1	NA	TRBJ2-7	TRBV9	CASSVGDRDYEQYF	TGTGCCAGCAGCGTGGGGGACAGGGACTACGAGCAGTACTTC
NA	NA	TRBJ1-2	TRBV6-1	CASSEAGEGYGYTF	TGTGCCAGCAGTGAAGCGGGGGAGGGCTATGGCTACACCTTC
TRBD1	NA	TRBJ2-3	TRBV30	CAWSRGQGSTDTQYF	TGTGCCTGGAGTCGGGGACAGGGTAGCACAGATACGCAGTATTTT
NA	few	TRBJ2-7	TRBV10-1	CASSSGQAPYEQYF	TGCGCCAGCAGTAGCGGCCAGGCCCCCTACGAGCAGTACTTC
NA	NA	TRBJ2-1	TRBV7-8	CASSLAAPSNEQFF	TGTGCCAGCAGCTTAGCAGCGCCCTCCAATGAGCAGTTCTTC
NA	NA	TRBJ1-2	TRBV10-3	CAISESIFRRGVGENNYGYTF	TGTGCCATCAGTGAGTCGATCTTTCGTCGTGGGGTCGGGGAAAACAACTATGGCTACACCTTC
TRBD1	NA	TRBJ2-5	TRBV3-1/TRBV3-2	CASSRGTGGTEETQYF	TGTGCCAGCAGCCGCGGGACAGGGGGGACCGAAGAGACCCAGTACTTC
TRBD1	NA	TRBJ1-5	TRBV19	CASTFTPTGQGAFQPQHF	TGTGCCAGTACCTTCACCCCCACGGGACAGGGGGCGTTTCAGCCCCAGCATTTT
NA	once	TRBJ1-6	TRBV19	CASTGRLNSPLHF	TGTGCCAGTACCGGGAGGTTAAATTCACCCCTCCACTTT
TRBD2	NA	TRBJ2-1	TRBV6-5	CASRGGGQSGEQFF	TGTGCCAGCAGAGGCGGGGGGCAATCTGGTGAGCAGTTCTTC
NA	NA	TRBJ2-7	TRBV10-3	CAISESASYEQYF	TGTGCCATCAGTGAGTCGGCCTCCTACGAGCAGTACTTC
NA	NA	TRBJ1-5	TRBV6-5	CASSLGIAQHF	TGTGCCAGCAGTCTCGGGATAGCCCAGCATTTT
TRBD1	NA	TRBJ1-4	TRBV25-1	CASSDRAGYEKLFF	TGTGCCAGCAGCGACAGGGCCGGGTATGAAAAACTGTTTTTT
TRBD1	NA	TRBJ1-6	TRBV7-6	CASSRGRADSPLHF	TGTGCCAGCAGCAGGGGGCGCGCTGATTCACCCCTCCACTTT
NA	NA	TRBJ1-6	TRBV14	CASSQDTYNSPLHF	TGTGCCAGCAGCCAGGACACCTATAATTCACCCCTCCACTTT
NA	once	TRBJ2-4	TRBV13	CASSLRVAKNIQYF	TGTGCCAGCAGCTTACGTGTAGCCAAAAACATTCAGTACTTC
TRBD1	many	TRBJ2-5	TRBV30	CAWRAGTGRETQYF	TGTGCCTGGAGGGCCGGGACAGGGAGGGAGACCCAGTACTTC
TRBD1	NA	TRBJ1-5	TRBV16	CASSQRQGHQPQHF	TGTGCCAGCAGCCAAAGACAGGGGCATCAGCCCCAGCATTTT
TRBD1	NA	TRBJ1-6	TRBV7-2	CASSLRQGNSPLHF	TGTGCCAGCAGCTTAAGACAGGGTAATTCACCCCTCCACTTT
NA	NA	TRBJ2-3	TRBV12-5	CASGLAGGPSTDTQYF	TGTGCTAGTGGTTTGGCAGGAGGGCCGAGCACAGATACGCAGTATTTT
NA	NA	TRBJ2-1	TRBV6-1	CASSVRGGGPYNEQFF	TGTGCCAGCAGTGTCCGAGGCGGGGGCCCCTACAATGAGCAGTTCTTC
TRBD1	once	TRBJ2-3	TRBV29-1	CSVYASRTGERWDTQYF	TGCAGCGTATACGCCAGTCGGACAGGGGAGCGATGGGATACGCAGTATTTT
NA	NA	TRBJ2-5	TRBV12-5	CASGLGRYQETQYF	TGTGCTAGTGGTTTGGGGCGGTACCAAGAGACCCAGTACTTC
NA	once	TRBJ2-2	TRBV5-6	CASSPLGRETGELFF	TGTGCCAGCAGCCCCCTTGGTCGGGAGACGGGGGAGCTGTTTTTT
TRBD1	NA	TRBJ1-1	TRBV7-2	CASSARGGQGLGTEAFF	TGTGCCAGCAGCGCCAGGGGTGGACAGGGATTAGGTACTGAAGCTTTCTTT